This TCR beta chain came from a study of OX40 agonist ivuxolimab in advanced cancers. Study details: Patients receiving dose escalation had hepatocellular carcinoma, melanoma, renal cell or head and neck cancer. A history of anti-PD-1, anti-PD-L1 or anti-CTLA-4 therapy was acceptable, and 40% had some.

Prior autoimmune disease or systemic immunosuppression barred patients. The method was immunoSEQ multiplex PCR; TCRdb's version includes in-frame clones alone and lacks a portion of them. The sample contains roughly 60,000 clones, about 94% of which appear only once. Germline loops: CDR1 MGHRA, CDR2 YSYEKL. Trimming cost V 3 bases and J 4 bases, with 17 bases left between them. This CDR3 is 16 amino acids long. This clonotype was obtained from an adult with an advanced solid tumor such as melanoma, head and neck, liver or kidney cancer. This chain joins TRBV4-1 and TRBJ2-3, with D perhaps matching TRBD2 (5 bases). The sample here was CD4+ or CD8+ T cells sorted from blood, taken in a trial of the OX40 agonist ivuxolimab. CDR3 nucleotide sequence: TGCGCCAGCAGCCAGCATGGACTCAACCGCGCAGATACGCAGTATTTT. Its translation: CASSQHGLNRADTQYF.